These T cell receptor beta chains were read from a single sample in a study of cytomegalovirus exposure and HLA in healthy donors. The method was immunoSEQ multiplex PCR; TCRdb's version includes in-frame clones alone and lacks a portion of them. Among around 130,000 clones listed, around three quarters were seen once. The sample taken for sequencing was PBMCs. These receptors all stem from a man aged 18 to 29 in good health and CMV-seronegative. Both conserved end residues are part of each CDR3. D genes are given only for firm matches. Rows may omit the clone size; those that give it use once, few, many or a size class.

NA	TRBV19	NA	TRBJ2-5	CARTEFQEPQYF	TGTGCCAGGACGGAGTTCCAAGAGCCCCAGTACTTC
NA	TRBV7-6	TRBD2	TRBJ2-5	CASSLGPSGETQYF	TGTGCCAGCAGCTTAGGGCCTAGCGGAGAGACCCAGTACTTC
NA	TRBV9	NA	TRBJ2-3	CASSSPPGGTSTSSDTQYF	TGTGCCAGCAGCTCACCCCCAGGGGGGACTTCAACTAGTTCGGATACGCAGTATTTT
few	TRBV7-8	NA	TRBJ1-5	CASSLRSVGGFQPQHF	TGTGCCAGCAGCTTACGGTCGGTAGGGGGTTTTCAGCCCCAGCATTTT
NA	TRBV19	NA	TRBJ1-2	CASTHTGNYGYTF	TGTGCCAGTACCCATACAGGGAACTATGGCTACACCTTC
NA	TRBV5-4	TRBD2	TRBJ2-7	CASSLSLAGGTGEQYF	TGTGCCAGCAGCTTGAGTTTAGCGGGAGGCACCGGGGAGCAGTACTTC
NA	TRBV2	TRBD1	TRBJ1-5	CASSGQGTDQPQHF	TGTGCCAGCAGTGGACAGGGAACGGATCAGCCCCAGCATTTT
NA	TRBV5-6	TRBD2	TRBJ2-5	CASSLVPGSGLNIQETQYF	TGTGCCAGCAGCTTGGTCCCCGGGTCGGGACTAAATATTCAAGAGACCCAGTACTTC
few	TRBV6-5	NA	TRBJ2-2	CASSTLGGTGELFF	TGTGCCAGCAGCACCCTCGGCGGAACCGGGGAGCTGTTTTTT
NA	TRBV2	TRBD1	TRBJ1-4	CASRTLSGTGAEKLFF	TGTGCCAGCAGAACGCTTTCCGGGACAGGGGCGGAAAAACTGTTTTTT
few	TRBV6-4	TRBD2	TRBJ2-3	CASSDSLAGATDTQYF	TGTGCCAGCAGTGACTCCCTAGCGGGAGCCACAGATACGCAGTATTTT
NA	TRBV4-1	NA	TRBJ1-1	CASSQWEGGSYMNTEAFF	TGCGCCAGCAGCCAATGGGAGGGGGGCTCTTACATGAACACTGAAGCTTTCTTT
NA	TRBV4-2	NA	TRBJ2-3	CASSQESRGHTDTQYF	TGTGCCAGCAGCCAAGAGTCGCGGGGGCACACAGATACGCAGTATTTT
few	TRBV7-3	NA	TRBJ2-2	CASSYSSTGELFF	TGTGCCAGCAGCTATTCGTCCACCGGGGAGCTGTTTTTT
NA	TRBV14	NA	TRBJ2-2	CASSQGDIRELFF	TGTGCCAGCAGCCAAGGGGACATCAGGGAGCTGTTTTTT
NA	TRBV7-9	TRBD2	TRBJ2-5	CASSWYSGSETQYF	TGTGCCAGCAGCTGGTATAGCGGGAGTGAGACCCAGTACTTC
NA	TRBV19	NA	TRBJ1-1	CASGIQTEAFF	TGTGCCAGCGGGATCCAAACTGAAGCTTTCTTT
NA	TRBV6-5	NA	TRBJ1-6	CASSPSGVGNSPLHF	TGTGCCAGCAGCCCCTCCGGGGTAGGGAATTCACCCCTCCACTTT
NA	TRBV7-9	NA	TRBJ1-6	CASSPLGRYIPAPLHF	TGTGCCAGCAGCCCCCTCGGCAGGTATATCCCCGCACCCCTCCACTTT
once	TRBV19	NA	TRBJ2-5	CASSTGQGGETQYF	TGTGCCAGTAGTACCGGACAGGGAGGGGAGACCCAGTACTTC
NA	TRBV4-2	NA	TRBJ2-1	CASSQDGGRGAYNEQFF	TGTGCCAGCAGCCAAGACGGAGGGAGGGGGGCCTACAATGAGCAGTTCTTC
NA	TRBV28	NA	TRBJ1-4	CASSLLEEKLFF	TGTGCCAGCAGTTTATTAGAGGAAAAACTGTTTTTT
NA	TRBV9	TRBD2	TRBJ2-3	CASSANPGLADTQYF	TGTGCCAGCAGCGCTAATCCGGGACTAGCAGATACGCAGTATTTT
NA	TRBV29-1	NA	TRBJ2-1	CTGDGTGPNEQFF	TGCACTGGGGATGGGACTGGCCCCAATGAGCAGTTCTTC
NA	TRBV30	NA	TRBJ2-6	CTWSGRANVLTF	TGTACCTGGAGTGGTAGGGCCAACGTCCTGACTTTC
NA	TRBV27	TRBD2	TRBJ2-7	CASSLYGTSGSYEQYF	TGTGCCAGCAGTTTATACGGGACTAGCGGATCCTACGAGCAGTACTTC
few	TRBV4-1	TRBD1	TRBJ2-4	CASSPRQGTAKNIQYF	TGCGCCAGCAGCCCGCGACAGGGGACGGCCAAAAACATTCAGTACTTC
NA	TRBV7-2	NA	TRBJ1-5	CASSNGGQINQPQHF	TGTGCCAGCAGCAATGGAGGACAGATCAATCAGCCCCAGCATTTT
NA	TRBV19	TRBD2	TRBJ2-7	CASSAGTSGSYEQYF	TGTGCCAGTAGTGCTGGGACTAGCGGAAGCTACGAGCAGTACTTC
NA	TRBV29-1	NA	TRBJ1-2	CSVDLGHSTYGYTF	TGCAGCGTTGACTTAGGACATTCCACCTATGGCTACACCTTC
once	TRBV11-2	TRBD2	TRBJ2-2	CASSLEGSGRAVGELFF	TGTGCCAGCAGCTTAGAGGGTAGCGGGAGGGCCGTCGGGGAGCTGTTTTTT
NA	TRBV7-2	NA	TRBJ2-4	CASGGLQRAAKNIQYF	TGTGCCAGCGGAGGTCTCCAGCGAGCCGCCAAAAACATTCAGTACTTC
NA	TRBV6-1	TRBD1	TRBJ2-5	CASGKDRVGAETQYF	TGTGCCAGCGGAAAGGACAGGGTGGGCGCAGAGACCCAGTACTTC
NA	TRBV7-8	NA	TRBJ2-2	CASSSQGMNTGELFF	TGTGCCAGCAGCTCCCAGGGAATGAACACCGGGGAGCTGTTTTTT
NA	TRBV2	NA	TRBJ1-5	CACSPRLSNQPQHF	TGTGCCTGCTCGCCCAGGCTGAGCAATCAGCCCCAGCATTTT
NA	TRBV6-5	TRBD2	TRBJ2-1	CASSNLAGDNEQFF	TGTGCCAGCAGTAATCTAGCGGGAGACAATGAGCAGTTCTTC
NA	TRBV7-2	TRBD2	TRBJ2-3	CASSFRLAGVADTQYF	TGTGCCAGCAGCTTTAGGCTAGCGGGAGTCGCAGATACGCAGTATTTT
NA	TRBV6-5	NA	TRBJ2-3	CASRASDTQYF	TGTGCCAGCAGGGCCTCAGATACGCAGTATTTT
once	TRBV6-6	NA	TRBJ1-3	CASSRDRTGDTIYF	TGTGCCAGCAGCCGAGACAGGACCGGGGACACCATATATTTT
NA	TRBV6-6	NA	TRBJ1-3	CASSYDASAGNTIYF	TGTGCCAGCAGTTACGATGCGAGTGCTGGAAACACCATATATTTT
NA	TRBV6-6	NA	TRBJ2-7	CASSDPGTGAYEQYF	TGTGCCAGCAGTGACCCCGGGACTGGAGCCTACGAGCAGTACTTC
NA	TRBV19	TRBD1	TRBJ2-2	CASSILGGIGELFF	TGTGCCAGTAGTATATTAGGGGGCATCGGGGAGCTGTTTTTT
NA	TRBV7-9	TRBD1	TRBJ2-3	CASVVMPGGVRGGDTQYF	TGTGCCAGCGTGGTTATGCCAGGGGGCGTGAGAGGTGGAGATACGCAGTATTTT
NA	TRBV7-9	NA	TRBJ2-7	CASEKGDGEQYF	TGTGCCTCGGAGAAGGGAGATGGGGAGCAGTACTTC
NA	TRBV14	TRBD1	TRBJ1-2	CASSQVRGGYTF	TGTGCCAGCAGCCAAGTCAGGGGGGGCTACACCTTC
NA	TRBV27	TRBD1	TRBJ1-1	CASSLPGGEAFF	TGTGCCAGCAGTTTACCAGGGGGGGAAGCTTTCTTT
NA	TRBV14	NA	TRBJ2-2	CASSLRQGTGELFF	TGTGCCAGCAGCCTCCGTCAGGGTACCGGGGAGCTGTTTTTT
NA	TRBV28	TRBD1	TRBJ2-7	CASRSGTGGRYEQYF	TGTGCCAGCAGGTCCGGGACAGGGGGTCGCTACGAGCAGTACTTC
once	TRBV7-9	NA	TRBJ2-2	CASSSLGRLFNTGELFF	TGTGCCAGCAGCTCACTAGGGAGGCTTTTCAACACCGGGGAGCTGTTTTTT
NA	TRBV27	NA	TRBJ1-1	CASRGWYGTGDSEAFF	TGTGCCAGCAGAGGGTGGTACGGGACGGGAGATAGTGAAGCTTTCTTT